The rows below give T cell receptor beta chains drawn from one sample of a study of OX40 agonist ivuxolimab in advanced cancers. Data came from immunoSEQ multiplex PCR; TCRdb stores just in-frame clones and leaves some out. The table lists roughly 100,000 clones, under 95% of them singletons. Sequenced material: CD4+ or CD8+ T cells sorted from blood, taken in a trial of the OX40 agonist ivuxolimab. All receptors come from an adult with an advanced solid tumor such as melanoma, head and neck, liver or kidney cancer. CDR3s include the opening cysteine and the closing phenylalanine or tryptophan. The D gene is left open where the match is weak. Expanded clones get a size class; other rows say once, few or many, or leave the size out.

D gene | J gene | clone size | V gene | CDR3 DNA | CDR3 protein
- | TRBJ2-7 | - | TRBV4-1 | TGCGCCAGCAGCCAAATAACTCCCCTACCGGGGAGCTCCTACGAGCAGTACTTC | CASSQITPLPGSSYEQYF
TRBD2 | TRBJ2-7 | - | TRBV27 | TGTGCCAGCAGTCCCCATAGCGGGAGTATCTACGAGCAGTACTTC | CASSPHSGSIYEQYF
- | TRBJ2-1 | - | TRBV6-5 | TGTGCCAGCAGTTATGCTCGTGTAAATGAGCAGTTCTTC | CASSYARVNEQFF
TRBD2 | TRBJ2-7 | - | TRBV9 | TGTGCCAGCAGCGCCCTAGCGGGAGACTACGAGCAGTACTTC | CASSALAGDYEQYF
TRBD1 | TRBJ1-1 | - | TRBV11-2 | TGTGCCAGCAGCTTATGGACAGGGAACACTGAAGCTTTCTTT | CASSLWTGNTEAFF
TRBD2 | TRBJ2-3 | - | TRBV12-5 | TGTGCTAGTGGTTGGAGGACAGCGGGAGGGGTTTTCACAGATACGCAGTATTTT | CASGWRTAGGVFTDTQYF
- | TRBJ2-7 | once | TRBV19 | TGTGCCAGTAGTATGGTCAGGGGGGACTACGAGCAGTACTTC | CASSMVRGDYEQYF
- | TRBJ1-2 | - | TRBV6-1 | TGTGCCAGCCGTGTCAGGCAGGGACCCCTCTATGGCTACACCTTC | CASRVRQGPLYGYTF
TRBD1 | TRBJ1-4 | few | TRBV6-5 | TGTGCCAGCAGTTGGGGGACAGGGGGTGAAAAACTGTTTTTT | CASSWGTGGEKLFF
- | TRBJ2-3 | - | TRBV27 | TGTGCCAGCAGTTTAGGGGAAAATACGCAGTATTTT | CASSLGENTQYF
TRBD2 | TRBJ2-7 | - | TRBV13 | TGTGCCAGCAGCCTCCGGACTAGCTTACGTGGGCAGTACTTC | CASSLRTSLRGQYF
- | TRBJ1-2 | - | TRBV21-1 | TGTGCCAGCAGCAAAGTGAAGGATGGCTACACCTTC | CASSKVKDGYTF
TRBD1 | TRBJ2-7 | - | TRBV19 | TGTGCCAGTAGTCTGACCGGGACAGGTAATTACGAGCAGTACTTC | CASSLTGTGNYEQYF
- | TRBJ2-3 | - | TRBV27 | TGTGCCAGCAGTCGTATGGGGGTCCCCACAGATACGCAGTATTTT | CASSRMGVPTDTQYF
TRBD1 | TRBJ2-7 | - | TRBV4-3 | TGCGCCAGCAGCGAACGACAGGGTAATTTGAGGGAGCAGTACTTC | CASSERQGNLREQYF
- | TRBJ2-7 | - | TRBV27 | TGTGCCAGCAGTTTCTTTGCGGGGAACTCCTACGAGCAGTACTTC | CASSFFAGNSYEQYF
- | TRBJ1-3 | - | TRBV4-1 | TGCGCCAGCAGCCAGTACTCTGGAAACACCATATATTTT | CASSQYSGNTIYF
- | TRBJ2-3 | - | TRBV9 | TGTGCCAGCAGCGCTACTAGCCATAGCACAGATACGCAGTATTTT | CASSATSHSTDTQYF
- | TRBJ2-1 | few | TRBV7-2 | TGTGCCAGCAGCTCCTGGAACAACTACAATGAGCAGTTCTTC | CASSSWNNYNEQFF
- | TRBJ1-1 | - | TRBV2 | TGTGCCAGCAGTGCCAGGGTTGAAGGTCTGAACACTGAAGCTTTCTTT | CASSARVEGLNTEAFF
TRBD1 | TRBJ1-2 | - | TRBV6-5 | TGTGCCAGCAGTTACCCGACAGGGACTGGCTACACCTTC | CASSYPTGTGYTF
- | TRBJ2-2 | - | TRBV27 | TGTGCCAGCAGTCCCAGGACAGTTACGAACACCGGGGAGCTGTTTTTT | CASSPRTVTNTGELFF